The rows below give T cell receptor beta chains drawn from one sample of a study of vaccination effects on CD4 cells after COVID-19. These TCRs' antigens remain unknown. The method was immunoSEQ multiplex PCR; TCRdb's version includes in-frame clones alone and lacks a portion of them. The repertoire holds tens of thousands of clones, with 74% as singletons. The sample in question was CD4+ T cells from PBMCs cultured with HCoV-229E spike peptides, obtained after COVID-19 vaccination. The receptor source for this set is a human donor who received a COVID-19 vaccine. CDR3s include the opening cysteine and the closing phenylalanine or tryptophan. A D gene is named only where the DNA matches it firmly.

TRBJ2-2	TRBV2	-	CASRGSLGGFGELFF
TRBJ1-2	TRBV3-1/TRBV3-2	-	CASSQDSAGGYTF
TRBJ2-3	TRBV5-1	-	CASSLAGGQLTDTQYF
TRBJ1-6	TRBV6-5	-	CASRADSSPLHF
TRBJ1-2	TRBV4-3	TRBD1	CASSQDRGLYGYTF
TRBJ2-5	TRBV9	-	CASSVVGAGETQYF
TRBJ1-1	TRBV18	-	CASSPMDSQNTEAFF
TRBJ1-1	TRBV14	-	CASSLPGRGSNTEAFF
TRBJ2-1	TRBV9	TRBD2	CASSPRGASYNEQFF
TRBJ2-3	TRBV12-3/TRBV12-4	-	CASSNPDTQYF
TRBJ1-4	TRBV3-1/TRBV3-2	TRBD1	CASSQATGSNEKLFF
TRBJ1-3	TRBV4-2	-	CASSPNLQGNTIYF
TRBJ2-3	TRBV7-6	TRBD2	CASSPRLAGADTQYF
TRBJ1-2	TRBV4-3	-	CASSQVVGDGYTF
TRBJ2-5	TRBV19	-	CASSIVSRETQYF
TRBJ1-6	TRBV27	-	CASRNLPNSPLHF
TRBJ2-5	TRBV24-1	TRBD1	CATSSGTGGLETQYF
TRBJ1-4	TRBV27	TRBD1	CASSLSRGQNEKLFF
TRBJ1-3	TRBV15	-	CATSREGLSGAIYF
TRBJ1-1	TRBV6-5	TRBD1	CASSRQGVDTEAFF
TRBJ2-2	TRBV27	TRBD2	CASSFSASGAGELFF
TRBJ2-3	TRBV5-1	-	CASSLGDSTDTQYF
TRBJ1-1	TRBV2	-	CASSELWAGAEAFF
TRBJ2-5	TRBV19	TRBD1	CATKDRGRGETQYF
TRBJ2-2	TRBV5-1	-	CASSLTNTGELFF
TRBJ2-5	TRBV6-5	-	CASRDGQTYQETQYF
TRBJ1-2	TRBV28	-	CASSLEVGYGYTF